This T cell receptor (beta chain) was found in a study of T cells in Graves' hyperthyroidism and ophthalmopathy. General study points: Blood held most thyroid clonotypes expanded above 0.001 frequency.

This clonotype was seen repeatedly, ten times or more. The target antigen is unknown. Amplified TCR beta CDR3 regions derived from RNA transcripts. HTBI primers drove first-round RT-PCR of the TCR CDR3. TCRdb ran MiXCR on the multiplex PCR reads and lists one entry per CDR3 protein. The sample holds over 250,000 distinct CDR3 sequences, about an eighth seen once. The CDR3 is 16 residues long. V was shortened by 8 bases and J by 0 bases, with 19 bases between the two germline ends. Germline CDR1 reads LNHDA; CDR2 reads SQIVND (reference sequence). The receptor comes from a woman between 40 and 50 years old with Graves' ophthalmopathy. V usage is TRBV19 and J usage is TRBJ1-2; D may be TRBD1 (5 bases). The specimen was blood. This chain's CDR3 is CASLAVGGTSNYGYTF. For the CDR3, the DNA is TGTGCCAGTTTGGCCGTCGGGGGGACCTCTAACTATGGCTACACCTTC. Full variable domain (rest looked up from reference TRBV19 and TRBJ1-2): DGGITQSPKYLFRKEGQNVTLSCEQNLNHDAMYWYRQDPGQGLRLIYYSQIVNDFQKGDIAEGYSVSREKKESFPLTVTSAQKNPTAFYLCASLAVGGTSNYGYTFGSGTRLTVV.